The rows below give T cell receptor beta chains drawn from one sample of a study of blood T cell repertoires in COVID-19. TCRdb's copy holds only in-frame clones and misses some; the assay was immunoSEQ multiplex PCR. The sample contains some 150,000 clones, 80% to 90% of which appear only once. Sequencing was done on a sample of peripheral blood. The receptors here all came from a woman between 45 and 65 years old with acute or convalescent COVID-19. CDR3s include the opening cysteine and the closing phenylalanine or tryptophan. D genes are given only for firm matches. Only part of the rows carry a size: once, few, many, or a class if the clone is expanded.

cdr3_length | j_call | d_call | clone_size | v_call | cdr3_aa | cdr3_nt
18 | TRBJ2-1 | TRBD2 | - | TRBV6-1 | CASSGNPLGLAPYNEQFF | TGCGCCAGCAGTGGAAACCCACTGGGACTAGCCCCCTACAATGAGCAGTTCTTC
16 | TRBJ2-2 | TRBD2 | - | TRBV2 | CASSDWTSGWAGELFF | TGTGCCAGCAGTGATTGGACTAGCGGGTGGGCGGGGGAGCTGTTTTTT
16 | TRBJ2-6 | - | - | TRBV6-1 | CASSEAEVTGANVLTF | TGTGCCAGCAGTGAAGCGGAGGTTACTGGGGCCAACGTCCTGACTTTC
17 | TRBJ2-5 | TRBD2 | - | TRBV5-5 | CASSFRKREVPQETQYF | TGTGCCAGCAGCTTTAGGAAGCGGGAGGTCCCCCAAGAGACCCAGTACTTC
14 | TRBJ1-4 | - | - | TRBV7-9 | CASSLSTTNEKLFF | TGTGCCAGCAGCTTATCCACAACTAATGAAAAACTGTTTTTT
13 | TRBJ1-1 | - | once | TRBV10-1 | CASRPTGNTEAFF | TGCGCCAGCAGGCCCACAGGGAACACTGAAGCTTTCTTT
16 | TRBJ2-7 | TRBD2 | - | TRBV27 | CASSEGLPILNYEQYF | TGTGCCAGCAGTGAGGGACTACCCATACTAAACTACGAGCAGTACTTC
13 | TRBJ2-2 | - | - | TRBV3-1/TRBV3-2 | CASSQMTAGELFF | TGTGCCAGCAGCCAAATGACAGCCGGGGAGCTGTTTTTT
13 | TRBJ2-5 | - | - | TRBV7-2 | CASSLGALGAQYF | TGTGCCAGCAGCTTGGGGGCCTTGGGGGCCCAGTACTTC
12 | TRBJ1-1 | - | - | TRBV3-1/TRBV3-2 | CASSQVQGEAFF | TGTGCCAGCAGCCAAGTCCAGGGTGAAGCTTTCTTT
15 | TRBJ2-7 | - | - | TRBV5-1 | CASSLEGTSSYEQYF | TGCGCCAGCAGCCTGGAGGGGACATCTTCCTACGAGCAGTACTTC
16 | TRBJ2-2 | - | - | TRBV9 | CASNKAGDIYAGELFF | TGTGCCAGCAATAAAGCGGGCGACATATACGCCGGGGAGCTGTTTTTT
18 | TRBJ1-2 | TRBD1 | - | TRBV5-5 | CASSLDPLTGGQYYGYTF | TGTGCCAGCAGCTTGGACCCCCTTACAGGGGGCCAATACTATGGCTACACCTTC
15 | TRBJ2-5 | - | few | TRBV21-1 | CASSIGLSWGETQYF | TGTGCCAGCAGCATTGGACTTTCCTGGGGAGAGACCCAGTACTTC
17 | TRBJ2-6 | - | - | TRBV7-2 | CASSPPAGSSGANVLTF | TGTGCCAGCAGCCCGCCGGCGGGGAGCTCTGGGGCCAACGTCCTGACTTTC
14 | TRBJ1-1 | - | - | TRBV7-2 | CASSMAGLNTEAFF | TGTGCCAGCAGCATGGCAGGCCTGAACACTGAAGCTTTCTTT
15 | TRBJ2-2 | TRBD1 | - | TRBV5-1 | CASSNLTGGGGELFF | TGCGCCAGCAGCAACCTCACAGGGGGCGGCGGGGAGCTGTTTTTT
15 | TRBJ2-3 | TRBD2 | - | TRBV29-1 | CSVVETSAFTDTQYF | TGCAGCGTCGTAGAGACTAGCGCCTTCACAGATACGCAGTATTTT
13 | TRBJ1-2 | TRBD1 | - | TRBV10-3 | CAIPDRSNYGYTF | TGTGCCATCCCGGACAGGTCTAACTATGGCTACACCTTC
13 | TRBJ1-2 | TRBD1 | - | TRBV11-2 | CASSPGQGQGYTF | TGTGCCAGCAGCCCCGGACAGGGGCAGGGCTACACCTTC
14 | TRBJ1-1 | - | - | TRBV7-2 | CASSLYIENTEAFF | TGTGCCAGCAGCCTTTACATCGAGAACACTGAAGCTTTCTTT
13 | TRBJ2-5 | - | - | TRBV27 | CASSSTGDGTQYF | TGTGCCAGCAGTTCGACAGGTGATGGGACCCAGTACTTC
15 | TRBJ2-3 | TRBD1 | - | TRBV24-1 | CATSDSRTGGDTQYF | TGTGCCACCAGTGATTCTAGGACAGGGGGAGATACGCAGTATTTT
16 | TRBJ1-1 | TRBD1 | - | TRBV9 | CASSASTGGVNTEAFF | TGTGCCAGCAGCGCGTCCACAGGGGGCGTGAACACTGAAGCTTTCTTT
14 | TRBJ2-2 | TRBD1 | - | TRBV28 | CASSRTGNTGELFF | TGTGCCAGCAGCAGGACAGGGAACACCGGGGAGCTGTTTTTT
14 | TRBJ2-1 | TRBD2 | - | TRBV5-1 | CASSLRAGGNEQFF | TGCGCCAGCAGCTTGCGGGCGGGAGGGAATGAGCAGTTCTTC
13 | TRBJ1-1 | TRBD1 | - | TRBV5-1 | CASSWTGQDEAFF | TGCGCCAGCAGCTGGACAGGGCAAGATGAAGCTTTCTTT
12 | TRBJ1-1 | - | once | TRBV18 | CASSLRDGEAFF | TGTGCCAGCTCCTTGCGGGACGGAGAAGCTTTCTTT
14 | TRBJ2-4 | - | - | TRBV5-1 | CASSEGAGRNIQYF | TGCGCCAGCAGCGAGGGGGCCGGGAGAAACATTCAGTACTTC
16 | TRBJ2-1 | TRBD2 | - | TRBV5-4 | CASSLRSGSSYNEQFF | TGTGCCAGCAGCTTGAGAAGCGGGAGCTCCTACAATGAGCAGTTCTTC
13 | TRBJ2-7 | - | - | TRBV7-9 | CASSFQIYYEQYF | TGTGCCAGCAGCTTTCAGATATACTACGAGCAGTACTTC
18 | TRBJ2-1 | TRBD2 | once | TRBV9 | CASSVSSGGPYFYNEQFF | TGTGCCAGCAGCGTATCTAGCGGGGGCCCATATTTCTACAATGAGCAGTTCTTC
17 | TRBJ1-5 | TRBD1 | - | TRBV2 | CASSDHGTGVQVQPQHF | TGTGCCAGCAGTGACCACGGGACAGGAGTACAGGTTCAGCCCCAGCATTTT
16 | TRBJ2-1 | TRBD2 | - | TRBV18 | CASSPEGLAEYNEQFF | TGTGCCAGCTCACCAGAGGGACTAGCGGAATACAATGAGCAGTTCTTC
11 | TRBJ2-7 | - | - | TRBV20-1 | CSAPLGNEQYF | TGCAGTGCCCCTCTAGGCAACGAGCAGTACTTC
14 | TRBJ1-2 | - | - | TRBV5-1 | CASSLEERGYGYTF | TGCGCCAGCAGCTTGGAGGAGAGAGGGTATGGCTACACCTTC
17 | TRBJ2-3 | TRBD2 | once | TRBV7-2 | CASSLYPAGALGDTQYF | TGTGCCAGCAGCTTATACCCAGCGGGGGCCCTGGGGGATACGCAGTATTTT
15 | TRBJ2-7 | TRBD2 | once | TRBV24-1 | CATSDPTSASYEQYF | TGTGCCACCAGTGACCCCACTAGCGCTTCCTACGAGCAGTACTTC
12 | TRBJ1-2 | - | once | TRBV28 | CASSVWGAGYTF | TGTGCCAGCAGTGTATGGGGGGCGGGCTACACCTTC
14 | TRBJ1-1 | TRBD1 | - | TRBV6-1 | CASSELDREAEAFF | TGTGCCAGCAGTGAGCTGGACAGGGAGGCTGAAGCTTTCTTT
13 | TRBJ2-7 | TRBD1 | - | TRBV27 | CASGPGQNYEQYF | TGTGCCAGCGGGCCGGGACAGAACTACGAGCAGTACTTC
16 | TRBJ2-1 | - | - | TRBV18 | CASSPRGSGNSNEQFF | TGTGCCAGCTCACCGAGGGGGAGCGGGAACAGCAATGAGCAGTTCTTC
13 | TRBJ1-2 | - | - | TRBV7-9 | CASSTGTPYGYTF | TGTGCCAGCAGCACCGGGACTCCCTATGGCTACACCTTC
13 | TRBJ1-1 | - | - | TRBV5-1 | CASRNSGGTEAFF | TGCGCCAGCAGGAATTCGGGGGGGACTGAAGCTTTCTTT
15 | TRBJ1-5 | TRBD1 | - | TRBV18 | CASSPGTASNQPQHF | TGTGCCAGCTCACCAGGGACAGCTTCCAATCAGCCCCAGCATTTT
13 | TRBJ1-4 | TRBD1 | - | TRBV19 | CASSMDRGEKLFF | TGTGCCAGTAGTATGGACAGGGGGGAAAAACTGTTTTTT
18 | TRBJ1-1 | - | - | TRBV4-2 | CASSQEARGRGGNTEAFF | TGTGCCAGCAGCCAAGAAGCCCGGGGGCGCGGGGGAAACACTGAAGCTTTCTTT
14 | TRBJ1-2 | - | - | TRBV19 | CASSNGVFGYGYTF | TGTGCCAGTAGTAACGGGGTTTTCGGCTATGGCTACACCTTC
15 | TRBJ1-1 | TRBD1 | few | TRBV7-9 | CASSLAGTEGTEAFF | TGTGCCAGCAGCTTAGCCGGGACAGAGGGGACTGAAGCTTTCTTT
16 | TRBJ1-1 | TRBD1 | few | TRBV3-1/TRBV3-2 | CASSQATNRGNTEAFF | TGTGCCAGCAGCCAAGCCACGAACAGGGGGAACACTGAAGCTTTCTTT
14 | TRBJ1-1 | - | - | TRBV9 | CASSPGVVNTEAFF | TGTGCCAGCAGCCCCGGGGTAGTGAACACTGAAGCTTTCTTT
14 | TRBJ1-1 | - | - | TRBV6-5 | CASSYLQGNTEAFF | TGTGCCAGCAGTTACTTACAGGGGAACACTGAAGCTTTCTTT
13 | TRBJ1-4 | - | - | TRBV10-3 | CATGQRENEKLFF | TGTGCCACCGGACAGAGGGAAAATGAAAAACTGTTTTTT
13 | TRBJ2-5 | - | - | TRBV13 | CASSRQDQETQYF | TGTGCCAGCAGCCGACAAGATCAAGAGACCCAGTACTTC